These 30 T cell receptor beta chains came from one sample sequenced in a study of tumor and adjacent non-tumor tissue in lung cancer. A modified ARM-PCR protocol with three rounds of nested PCR amplified TCRbeta. TCRdb re-called the multiplex PCR reads with MiXCR, one entry per CDR3 protein. The sample lists more than 35,000 distinct CDR3 sequences, 60% to 65% seen once, with around 20% in the top ten. No cell sorting was done before RNA was extracted from the tissue. The normal lung tissue was taken more than 3 cm from the tumor edge. The sample was distant non-tumor lung tissue. These TCRs come from a woman between 40 and 55 years old with non-small cell lung cancer.

This clonotype was found a few times. A junction boundary mismatches the germline segment, possibly from a read error. The V gene is TRBV30, the J gene TRBJ2-3; possibly TRBD2 for D (5 bases). Germline V gene lookup returns CDR1 GTSNPN and CDR2 SVGIG (reference sequence). This CDR3 comprises 12 residues. This chain's CDR3 is CAWARVTDMQYF. CDR3 nucleotide sequence: TGTGCCTGGGCGAGGGTCACAGATATGCAGTATTTT.

The chain joins TRBV5-1 to TRBJ2-1; TRBD1 aligns across 8 bases. Trimming removed 3 bases from V and 7 bases from J; junction bases left unmatched: 6. The CDR3 totals 14 residues. CDR1 and CDR2 from the germline V gene are SGHRS and YFSETQ. CDR3 sequence (DNA): TGCGCCAGCAGCTCCAGGGGGCCCTCGAATGAGCAGTTCTTC. Translating gives CASSSRGPSNEQFF.

V usage is TRBV6-4 and J usage is TRBJ2-2; the D gene is possibly TRBD2 (6 bases). Trimming stripped 6 bases from V and 7 bases from J, with 15 bases between. CDR1 and CDR2 (germline): MRHNA, SNTAGT. The CDR3 has 14 residues. The chain's CDR3 is CASSVQGGIGELFF. The CDR3 bases are TGTGCCAGCAGCGTTCAGGGAGGCATCGGGGAGCTGTTTTTT.

Comment on this clonotype: Given a much more abundant clone one base away, this may be a read error. J is TRBJ1-2 and V is TRBV7-8, with TRBD1 matching 8 bases. The CDR3 contains 13 residues. CDR1 and CDR2 from the germline V gene are SGHVS and FQNEAQ. CDR3 DNA sequence: TGTGCCAGCAGCCGGGACAGGAGCTATGGCTACAACTTC. Amino acid sequence: CASSRDRSYGYNF.

The chain couples TRBV20-1 to TRBJ2-5; 7 bases map to TRBD2. The V segment lost 0 bases and the J segment 1 base; nucleotides outside the gene matches: 2. CDR1 is DFQATT and CDR2 is SNEGSKA in the germline V gene (reference sequence). CDR3 length: 14 amino acids. The CDR3 is CSAREGGVQETQYF. DNA for the CDR3: TGCAGTGCTAGAGAGGGGGGGGTCCAAGAGACCCAGTACTTC.

The rearrangement links TRBV10-2 to TRBJ2-1; TRBD2 matches 11 bases. CDR1 WSHSY and CDR2 SAAADI come from the germline V gene. The CDR3 runs 16 residues. V shed 10 bases and J 10 bases; nucleotides not matched to a gene: 18. CDR3 loop: CANRDRLAGRGKEQFF. In DNA, the CDR3 is TGCGCCAACAGAGATCGACTAGCGGGGCGCGGCAAAGAGCAGTTCTTC.

This clonotype was counted ten times or more. CDR3 sequence reads: CASSQDRLAGVRNEQFF. The CDR3 DNA follows: TGCGCCAGCAGCCAAGACCGACTCGCGGGAGTGAGAAATGAGCAGTTCTTC. This chain joins TRBV4-1 and TRBJ2-1; TRBD2 matches at 7 bases. The CDR3 extends over 17 amino acids. The V gene end was trimmed by 0 bases and the J gene end by 7 bases; junction bases not matched to a gene: 12. Germline V gives CDR1 MGHRA, CDR2 YSYEKL.

The chain has TRBV11-3 and TRBJ2-1; D is possibly TRBD2 (5 bases). Germline values: CDR1 SGHNT, CDR2 YENEEA. The V end was cut by 5 bases, the J end by 9 bases, with 23 bases between. The CDR3 extends over 16 amino acids. CDR3 sequence (DNA): TGTGCCAGCAGCGATCCGGCGCTAGCTGCCAACAGTGAGCAGTTCTTC. Translating it yields CASSDPALAANSEQFF.

Of note for this clonotype: This clone may be a read error of a much larger clone one base away. J is TRBJ2-2 and V is TRBV5-1; D possibly matches TRBD1 or TRBD2 (5 bases each). Germline values: CDR1 SGHRS, CDR2 YFSETQ. This CDR3 contains 16 residues. CDR3 amino acids: CASSLVVGVDVGDLFF. In nucleotides, the CDR3 is TGCGCCAGCAGCTTGGTGGTCGGAGTTGATGTCGGGGACCTGTTTTTT. The variable domain in full, completed from reference TRBV5-1 and TRBJ2-2, reads KAGVTQTPRYLIKTRGQQVTLSCSPISGHRSVSWYQQTPGQGLQFLFEYFSETQRNKGNFPGRFSGRQFSNSRSEMNVSTLELGDSALYLCASSLVVGVDVGDLFFGEGSRLTVL.

This clonotype was seen many times. The chain couples TRBV28 to TRBJ1-6; TRBD1 matches at 11 bases. Trimming at V came to 2 bases and at J to 0 bases, leaving 9 bases not matched to a gene. There are 20 residues in the CDR3. In germline, CDR1 is MDHEN, CDR2 SYDVKM. The CDR3 region is CASSLLRDRGSPSYNSPLHF. CDR3 nucleotides: TGTGCCAGCAGTTTACTTAGGGACAGGGGGAGTCCCTCCTATAATTCACCCCTCCACTTT. Drawing the rest from reference TRBV28 and TRBJ1-6, the complete variable domain is DVKVTQSSRYLVKRTGEKVFLECVQDMDHENMFWYRQDPGLGLRLIYFSYDVKMKEKGDIPEGYSVSREKKERFSLILESASTNQTSMYLCASSLLRDRGSPSYNSPLHFGNGTRLTVT.

As concerns this clonotype: The missing conserved phenylalanine or tryptophan at the end of this CDR3 makes a read error likely. The chain combines TRBV11-3 with TRBJ2-1; D is ambiguous. V lost 4 bases and J lost 11, with 24 bases in between. This CDR3 is 16 amino acids long. CDR1 and CDR2 from the germline V gene are SGHNT and YENEEA. The CDR3: CASSSRAPTFYNKQFL. In nucleotides, the CDR3 is TGTGCCAGCAGCTCCCGGGCCCCTACCTTCTACAACAAGCAGTTCCTC.

This chain joins TRBV11-3 and TRBJ2-1, with D uncertain. The germline V gene has CDR1 SGHNT and CDR2 YENEEA. The germline V and J ends were trimmed by 9 bases and 8 bases, with 23 bases remaining between them. This CDR3 has 15 amino acids. The CDR3 coding sequence is TGTGCCAGTAGCCCCGAAGGGCGGTCCCGCGATGAGCAGTTCTTC. Encoded protein: CASSPEGRSRDEQFF.

As concerns this clonotype: This may be a read error, as it is one base from a much larger clone. The V gene is TRBV5-4, the J gene TRBJ1-4, with 9 positions matching TRBD1. The CDR3 consists of 15 residues. Germline V gene data show CDR1 as SGHNT and CDR2 as YYREEE (reference sequence). Here the CDR3 reads CVSSPTGGGNEKLFF. The CDR3, as DNA: TGTGTCAGCAGCCCAACAGGGGGCGGAAATGAAAAACTGTTTTTT.

For this clonotype: This likely comes from a read error, as the CDR3 has no conserved phenylalanine or tryptophan at its end. V and J are TRBV5-5 and TRBJ2-1; D not certain. CDR1 is SGHKS and CDR2 is YYEKEE in the germline V gene (reference sequence). The CDR3 totals 13 residues. CDR3 DNA sequence: TGTACCAGCAGCCTCATGTCCGGCAATGAGCAGTTCATC. Translation: CTSSLMSGNEQFI.

A word on this clonotype: The junction departs from germline at one end; a sequencing error may be responsible. This chain connects TRBV11-3 to TRBJ2-1; no clear D gene. The CDR3 covers 15 residues. Germline CDR1 SGHNT, CDR2 YENEEA. The CDR3 bases are TGTGCCAGCAGCTTACGCTTCTGCCAAAACAATGAGCGGTTCTTC. This translates into CASSLRFCQNNERFF.

The CDR3 region is CSARVPGKPYEQYF. As DNA, the CDR3 is TGCAGTGCTAGAGTTCCAGGGAAGCCCTACGAGCAGTACTTC. This chain uses TRBV20-1 with TRBJ2-7; a weak D match, TRBD1 (5 bases). V shed 1 base and J shed 2 bases, with 12 bases lying between them. The V gene's germline CDR1 is DFQATT and CDR2 SNEGSKA (reference sequence). The CDR3 runs to 14 residues.

Here the CDR3 reads CASSARTSGTDTQYF. CDR3 sequence (DNA): TGTGCCAGCAGCGCCAGGACTAGCGGCACAGATACGCAGTATTTT. V gene TRBV11-3 combines with J gene TRBJ2-3, with 9 positions matching TRBD2. V gave up 5 bases and J gave up 1 base; unmatched junction bases: 4. This CDR3 has 15 amino acids. Germline V lookup: CDR1 SGHNT, CDR2 YENEEA.

Details on this clonotype: A junction boundary mismatches the germline segment, possibly from a read error. The chain links TRBV4-1 to TRBJ2-2, with 7 positions matching TRBD1. The length of the CDR3 is 18 residues. CDR1 and CDR2 (germline): MGHRA, YSYEKL. The CDR3 region is CSSTPGPLDREGSGKLFF. CDR3 DNA sequence: TGCTCCAGCACCCCCGGCCCATTAGACAGGGAAGGGTCCGGGAAGCTGTTTTTT.

This clonotype has only a few counts. The genes are TRBV11-3 and TRBJ2-3; TRBD2 aligns across 13 bases. The germline gives CDR1 SGHNT, CDR2 YENEEA. The CDR3 runs 16 residues. J was trimmed by 6 bases and V by 1 base; bases with no gene match: 4. As DNA, the CDR3 is TGTGCCAGCAGCTTAGGGACTAGCGGGAGAGACGATACGCAGTATTTT. Encoded protein: CASSLGTSGRDDTQYF.

About this clonotype itself: Lacking the conserved final phenylalanine or tryptophan, this CDR3 likely reflects a read error. V is TRBV11-2 and J is TRBJ2-1; 8 bases map to TRBD2. The CDR3 is 13 residues long. V was pared by 5 bases and J by 7 bases, with 4 bases of the junction left unmatched. Germline V gives CDR1 SGHAT, CDR2 FQNNGV. CDR3 in amino acids: CASSLTSVNEQFL. The CDR3 DNA follows: TGTGCCAGCAGCCTGACTAGCGTGAATGAGCAGTTCCTC.

There are a few counts of this clonotype. One junction end does not reproduce the germline sequence, and a read error may be involved. V gene TRBV5-1 combines with J gene TRBJ1-6, with D tentatively TRBD1 (5 bases). The CDR3 runs 14 residues. Germline V gives CDR1 SGHRS, CDR2 YFSETQ. The CDR3 coding sequence is TGTGCCAGCAGCTTGGGCAGGGACAATTCACCCCTCCACTTT. The encoded protein is CASSLGRDNSPLHF.

This clonotype appeared many times. The J gene is TRBJ2-1, the V gene TRBV29-1; D is possibly TRBD2 (6 bases). This CDR3 comprises 11 residues. CDR1 is SQVTM and CDR2 is ANQGSEA in the germline V gene. The V end lost 7 bases, the J end lost 4 bases, and 8 bases lay between the germline ends. CDR3 nucleotides: TGCAGCGGGAGGGCGTACAATGAGCAGTTCTTC. Translating gives CSGRAYNEQFF.

This clonotype was recorded at least ten times. CDR3 nucleotide sequence: TGCAGCGTCCTTTTACAAGGGGGCTCTGGCTACACCTTC. This codes for CSVLLQGGSGYTF. The chain couples TRBV29-1 to TRBJ1-2; 7 bases match TRBD1. Germline CDR1 is SQVTM and CDR2 is ANQGSEA. This CDR3 contains 13 residues. V dropped 6 bases and J dropped 7; count of bases not matched to a gene: 11. Complete variable domain (other parts from reference TRBV29-1 and TRBJ1-2): SAVISQKPSRDICQRGTSLTIQCQVDSQVTMMFWYRQQPGQSLTLIATANQGSEATYESGFVIDKFPISRPNLTFSTLTVSNMSPEDSSIYLCSVLLQGGSGYTFGSGTRLTVV.

In regard to this clonotype: At one end the junction does not follow the germline gene, possibly because of a read error. The chain carries TRBV11-2 and TRBJ2-1, with D perhaps given as TRBD1 or TRBD2 (5 bases each). This CDR3 region has 14 residues. In germline, CDR1 is SGHAT, CDR2 FQNNGV. The CDR3 nucleotides are TGTTCCAGCTCCCGAACGGGGACCGACAGCGAGCAGTTCTTC. Protein sequence: CSSSRTGTDSEQFF.

In its sample, this clonotype was seen once. The conserved phenylalanine or tryptophan normally closing the CDR3 is absent here, so this likely arose from a read error. The DNA for the CDR3 is TGTGCCAGCAGCATACCCAGGGGGCACGAGACCCAGTACCTC. This sequence encodes CASSIPRGHETQYL. V usage is TRBV5-6 and J usage is TRBJ2-5; the match to TRBD1 covers 8 bases. The J segment lost 5 bases and the V segment lost 4 bases, leaving 7 bases of the junction unmatched. Germline values: CDR1 SGHDT, CDR2 YYEEEE. CDR3 size: 14 residues.

About this clonotype: Lacking the conserved final phenylalanine or tryptophan, this CDR3 likely reflects a read error. The V call is TRBV4-2, the J call TRBJ2-7; perhaps TRBD2 as D (5 bases). Germline loops: CDR1 LGHNA, CDR2 YNFKEQ. CDR3 length: 19 residues. The CDR3 reads CVSSQEYPPDQAPTGEQYL. CDR3 nucleotide sequence: TGTGTCAGCAGCCAAGAATACCCCCCCGACCAGGCTCCCACGGGGGAGCAGTACTTA.

Turning to this clonotype: The junction differs from germline at one of its ends, possibly a read error. This chain connects TRBV6-6 to TRBJ1-2; 11 nucleotides match TRBD1. The germline CDR1 and CDR2 sequences are MNHNY and SVGAGI (reference sequence). The CDR3 loop spans 15 amino acids. CDR3 region: CTSNPSGTGGYGYTF. In DNA form, the CDR3 reads TGTACCAGTAACCCCTCCGGGACAGGGGGTTATGGCTACACCTTC.

With respect to this clonotype: Here the CDR3 omits its conserved ending phenylalanine or tryptophan, so a read error is the likely source. The chain carries TRBV12-3 or TRBV12-4 and TRBJ2-7; D is perhaps TRBD2 (6 bases). The CDR3 is made up of 14 amino acids. The CDR3, as DNA: TGTGTCAGCAGCCTCGGACTACCCTCCTACGAACAGTACTTG. Its translation is CVSSLGLPSYEQYL.

To note about this clonotype: One end of the junction varies from germline; a read error may be responsible. V usage is TRBV13 and J usage is TRBJ2-4, with 7 bases aligning to TRBD1. The CDR3 has 17 residues. Germline V gives CDR1 PRHDT, CDR2 FYEKMQ (reference sequence). The CDR3 DNA is TGTGCGAGCAGCTTTACAAAGGGGGCGCTAGCCAAAAACATTCAGTACTTC. It specifies CASSFTKGALAKNIQYF. Full variable domain (outside the CDR3, taken from reference TRBV13 and TRBJ2-4): AAGVIQSPRHLIKEKRETATLKCYPIPRHDTVYWYQQGPGQDPQFLISFYEKMQSDKGSIPDRFSAQQFSDYHSELNMSSLELGDSALYFCASSFTKGALAKNIQYFGAGTRLSVL.

With respect to this clonotype: Possible read error: a much larger clone is one base away. The chain couples TRBV10-2 to TRBJ2-7, with unresolved D. Germline CDR1 and CDR2: WSHSY and SAAADI. The CDR3 covers 13 residues. With 10 bases removed from V and 6 bases from J, the gap between germline ends came to 19 bases. The DNA for the CDR3 is TGCGCCAACAATGAGAAGGAGTCTCGCGAGCAGTACTTC. Protein product: CANNEKESREQYF.